The clone carrying this TCR beta chain appeared a few times. The source of the sample is a study of blood T cells in healthy people across ages. The use of a sample-barcoded 5' primer and a J-beta primer mix characterized a second PCR of about 7 to 12 cycles. TCRdb reprocessed the 5' RACE reads via MiXCR and lists one record per CDR3 protein. Of around 1.5 million distinct CDR3 sequences in the sample, 42% were seen once. The sample consisted of blood. This TCR was recovered from a woman younger than 35 in good health.

CDR3 nucleotides: TGTGCCAGCAGCGCTTTTGCGGGGGAGTACGAGCAGTACTTC. Its protein is CASSAFAGEYEQYF. V and J are TRBV7-2 and TRBJ2-4, with 7 bases aligning to TRBD2. The better agreement between TRBJ2-7 and the DNA end casts doubt on the J call. Germline V gives CDR1 SGHTA, CDR2 FQGNSA. The CDR3 length is 14 residues.